By share, the clone carrying this T cell receptor beta chain ranks as medium-sized. Its cognate antigen is unknown. Stated time point: sample taken at primary tumor resection. The cohort: under 80 early-stage, untreated non-small cell lung cancer patients. Every TCR cDNA molecule bore a unique molecular identifier. TCRdb processed the 5' RACE reads anew with MiXCR; each CDR3 protein has one entry. The sample consists of 3,600 or so distinct CDR3 sequences, 8% of them appearing once. The germline V and J ends were trimmed by 5 bases and 13 bases, with 17 bases remaining between them. Germline-derived CDR1 and CDR2 are LGHDT and YNNKEL (reference sequence). The CDR3 spans 13 residues. This sample is part of a study of spatial heterogeneity in lung cancer. Study overall: There were consistently more beta-chain sequences detected than alpha-chain sequences. In the raw reads, each unique TCR and UMI combination was present more than ten times on average.

Study findings and constraints: How many expanded intratumoral alpha and beta TCRs were present tracked the tumor mutation count, which was a count of nonsynonymous mutations.

The TCR comes from a male donor with early-stage non-small cell lung cancer. The specimen comprised lung tumor tissue, sampled at surgery. The chain employs TRBV3-1 and TRBJ2-2; D might be TRBD1 (5 bases). The CDR3 reads CASSEGVLGLLFF. The CDR3 DNA reads as TGTGCCAGCAGCGAAGGGGTGCTAGGTTTGCTGTTTTTT.